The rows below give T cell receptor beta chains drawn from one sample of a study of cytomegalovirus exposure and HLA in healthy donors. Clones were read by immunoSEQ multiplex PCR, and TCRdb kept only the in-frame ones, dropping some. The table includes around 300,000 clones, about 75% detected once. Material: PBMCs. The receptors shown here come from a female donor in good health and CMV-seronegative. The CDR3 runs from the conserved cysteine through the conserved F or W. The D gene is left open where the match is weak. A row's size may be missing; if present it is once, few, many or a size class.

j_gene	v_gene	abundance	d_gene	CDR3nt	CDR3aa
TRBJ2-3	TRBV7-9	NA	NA	TGTGCCAGCAGCTTAGCAGGGGCGGATACGCAGTATTTT	CASSLAGADTQYF
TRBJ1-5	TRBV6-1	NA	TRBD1	TGTGCCAGCAGTGTTAAGGGACAGGGGGGCAATCAGCCCCAGCATTTT	CASSVKGQGGNQPQHF
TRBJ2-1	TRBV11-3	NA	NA	TGTGCCAGCAGCTTAGAGGGTAGCGGCCTGTTCAATGAGCAGTTCTTC	CASSLEGSGLFNEQFF
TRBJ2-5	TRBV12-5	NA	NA	TGTGCTAGTGGCTCCCTTGTAGCTTGGGGGGACCAAGAGACCCAGTACTTC	CASGSLVAWGDQETQYF
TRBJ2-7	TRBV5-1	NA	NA	TGCGCCAGCAGCTTGGTCAGGGGCTCCTACGAGCAGTACTTC	CASSLVRGSYEQYF
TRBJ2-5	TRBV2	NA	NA	TGTGCCAGCAGTGAGTTAGCAGCTTCCCAGACCCAGTACTTC	CASSELAASQTQYF
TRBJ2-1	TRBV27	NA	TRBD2	TGTGCCAGCAGTTTAATCGGCGGGAGGGCCTACAATGAGCAGTTCTTC	CASSLIGGRAYNEQFF
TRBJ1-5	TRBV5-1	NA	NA	TGCGCCAGCAGCCTTGAAGGGGCCGATCAGCCCCAGCATTTT	CASSLEGADQPQHF
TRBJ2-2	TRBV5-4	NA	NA	TGTGCCAGCAGTATTAACGGAGGGTACCCCGGGGAGCTGTTTTTT	CASSINGGYPGELFF
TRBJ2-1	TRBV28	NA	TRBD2	TGTGCCAGCAGTTCTATCGGGCTAGCGGGAAATGAGCAGTTCTTC	CASSSIGLAGNEQFF
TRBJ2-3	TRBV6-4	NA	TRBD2	TGTGCCAGCAGTGAACTAGCGGCTTTCGCAACCACAGATACGCAGTATTTT	CASSELAAFATTDTQYF
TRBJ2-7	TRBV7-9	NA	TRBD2	TGTGCCAGCAGCTTAGCTCGGTCGGGACTAGCCCCCTACGAGCAGTACTTC	CASSLARSGLAPYEQYF
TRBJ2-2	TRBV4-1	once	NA	TGCGCCAGCAGCTTCGAAGACGGGAGCACCGGGGAGCTGTTTTTT	CASSFEDGSTGELFF
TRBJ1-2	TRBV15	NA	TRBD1	TGTGCCACCAGCAGGAGGGCTCCGGGACAGGGGTATGGCTACACCTTC	CATSRRAPGQGYGYTF
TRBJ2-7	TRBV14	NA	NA	TGTGCCAGCAGCCAGAGAAGCTCCTACGAGCAGTACTTC	CASSQRSSYEQYF
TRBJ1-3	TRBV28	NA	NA	TGTGCCAGCAGCCTAGGACGGAGGACGGACTCTGGAAACACCATATATTTT	CASSLGRRTDSGNTIYF
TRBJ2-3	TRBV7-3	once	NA	TGTGCCAGCAGCTTAAACCGCGTCCCAGATACGCAGTATTTT	CASSLNRVPDTQYF
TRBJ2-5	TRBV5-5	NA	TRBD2	TGTGCCAGCAGCTTGGCGCGAGTAGCGGGATATGAGACCCAGTACTTC	CASSLARVAGYETQYF
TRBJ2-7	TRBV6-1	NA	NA	TGTGCCAGCACCGACAGGTCAGTCGCCTACGAGCAGTACTTC	CASTDRSVAYEQYF
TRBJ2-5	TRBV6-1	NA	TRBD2	TGTGCCAGCACCGCGGGGACTAGCGGAGAGACCCAGTACTTC	CASTAGTSGETQYF
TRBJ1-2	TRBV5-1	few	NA	TGCGCCAGCAGGCAGACAGGCGCTAACTATGGCTACACCTTC	CASRQTGANYGYTF
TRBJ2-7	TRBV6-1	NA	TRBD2	TGTGCCAGTACTAGCGCGCTTACCTACGAGCAGTACTTC	CASTSALTYEQYF
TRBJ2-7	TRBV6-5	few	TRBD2	TGTGCCAGCAGTCCGCTAGCGGGTCAATACGAGCAGTACTTC	CASSPLAGQYEQYF
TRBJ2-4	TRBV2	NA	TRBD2	TGTGCCAGCGGCACAACTCGGGGACTAGCGGCCAAAAACATTCAGTACTTC	CASGTTRGLAAKNIQYF
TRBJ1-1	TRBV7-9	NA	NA	TGTGCCAGCAGCTTAGGTTTCGGTCTGAACACTGAAGCTTTCTTT	CASSLGFGLNTEAFF
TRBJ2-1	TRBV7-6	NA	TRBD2	TGTGCCAGCAGCTTACAGGCGGGAGCGGGGTACAATGAGCAGTTCTTC	CASSLQAGAGYNEQFF
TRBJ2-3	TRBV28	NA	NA	TGTGCCAGCAGTTCCTATTCAGATACGCAGTATTTT	CASSSYSDTQYF
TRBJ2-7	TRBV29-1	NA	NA	TGCAGCGATGAGGAGACGGAATACGAGCAGTACTTC	CSDEETEYEQYF
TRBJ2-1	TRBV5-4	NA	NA	TGTGCCAGCAGGACTCGCCCGGGGAATGAGCAGTTCTTC	CASRTRPGNEQFF
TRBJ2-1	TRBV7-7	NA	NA	TGTGCCAGCAGCTTACACCCCTTACAGGGTCCCAAGATCTATGAGCAGTTCTTC	CASSLHPLQGPKIYEQFF
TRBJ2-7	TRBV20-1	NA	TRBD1	TGCAGTGCTGGGGACAGCTACGAGCAGTACTTC	CSAGDSYEQYF
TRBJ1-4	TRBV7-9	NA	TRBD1	TGTGCCAGCAGCTTCCCGGGACAGGACCTAACTAATGAAAAACTGTTTTTT	CASSFPGQDLTNEKLFF
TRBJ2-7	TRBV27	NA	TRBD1	TGTGCCAGCAGTCCGCTCAGGGGGCGCCGCCCTCTCGAGCAGTACTTC	CASSPLRGRRPLEQYF
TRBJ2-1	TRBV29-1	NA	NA	TGCAGCGTTGAAGAAGGGAGGTTAGGTGAGCAGTTCTTC	CSVEEGRLGEQFF
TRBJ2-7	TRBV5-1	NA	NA	TGCGCCAGCAGCTTGGCGGACGAGCAGTACTTC	CASSLADEQYF
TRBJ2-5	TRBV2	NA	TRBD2	TGTGCCAGCACCCGGGAGGGGGAGACCCAGTACTTC	CASTREGETQYF
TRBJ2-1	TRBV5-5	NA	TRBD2	TGTGCCAGCAGCTTGGAACTAGCGGGGTACAATGAGCAGTTCTTC	CASSLELAGYNEQFF